In its sample, the clone carrying this T cell receptor beta chain was seen many times. Its antigen is as yet unknown. The sample originates from a study of shared clonotypes between healthy human individuals. The CDR3 has 15 amino acids. V was trimmed by 5 bases and J by 5 bases, leaving 18 bases between them. The germline V gene encodes CDR1 PRHDT and CDR2 FYEKMQ (reference sequence). Genomic DNA (from each subset) was split evenly across several immunoSEQ plates. Assay used: immunoSEQ multiplex PCR; TCRdb lists only in-frame clones, some missing. The sample contains around 690,000 clones, around 91% of which appear only once. Donors had no recently reported acute infections or vaccinations and were HIV-negative. Study-level findings and limits: Non-shared clonotypes displayed generation probabilities falling below those of clonotypes present in all four donors.

The receptor was isolated from a man aged 18-30 years in good health. Some clones in this sample may be carry-over from other donors' samples. The chain is built from TRBV13 and TRBJ2-5; D assignment may be TRBD1 or TRBD2 (5 bases each). Sequenced input: memory CD8+ T cells from PBMCs. Subset: CD45RO+ cells pooled with CCR7-negative TemRA cells. In DNA, the CDR3 is TGTGCCAGCAGCCGGGGCGAGGTCTTGGGGGAGACCCAGTACTTC. Translation: CASSRGEVLGETQYF.